This TCR beta chain comes out of a study of human T cells and chemical hapten exposure. Total RNA extraction was carried out from unfractionated whole blood. Via MiXCR, TCRdb re-called the 5' RACE reads, giving one row per CDR3 protein. The sample contains tens of thousands of distinct CDR3 sequences, more than 7% of which appear only once. This clonotype was seen ten or more times. The sequence was collected from a male donor in good health.

The CDR3 is CASSYSIQNNSPLHF. CDR3 nucleotide sequence: TGTGCCAGCAGTTACTCGATACAGAATAATTCACCCCTCCACTTT. The V and J genes are TRBV6-5 and TRBJ1-6, with unresolved D. Germline values: CDR1 MNHEY, CDR2 SVGAGI. The CDR3 is made up of 15 amino acids. The germline V and J ends were trimmed by 0 bases and 5 bases, with 8 bases remaining between them.